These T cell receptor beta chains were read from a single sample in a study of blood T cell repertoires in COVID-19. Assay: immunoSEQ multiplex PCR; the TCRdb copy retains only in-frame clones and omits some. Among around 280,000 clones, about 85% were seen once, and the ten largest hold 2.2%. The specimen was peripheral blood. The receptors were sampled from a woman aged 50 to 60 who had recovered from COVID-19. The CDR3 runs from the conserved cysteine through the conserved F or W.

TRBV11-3	CASSLNGSFAKLNSPLHF
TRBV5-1	CASSYGGSGTEAFF
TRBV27	CASSPRTVADTQYF
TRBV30	CAWSLPFHRGRNTEAFF
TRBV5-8	CASSLDTGRGDGYTF
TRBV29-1	CSVEDHLDSNEQYF
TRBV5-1	CASSLQGSDTEAFF
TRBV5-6	CASSWLSLLDTEAFF
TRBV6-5	CASSNRATEAFF
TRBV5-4	CASSRGQGVVETQYF
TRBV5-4	CASSFSLTTNYGYTF
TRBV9	CASSRGLAGGTDTQYF
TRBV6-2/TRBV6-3	CASSYTSGGYRNEQFF
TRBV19	CASSIGDRGTEAFF
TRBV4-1	CASSLGQGAGYGYTF
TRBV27	CASSSLGGRDNEQFF
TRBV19	CASSGTGGYGYTF
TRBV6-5	CASSARGETEAFF
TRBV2	CASSAARTGQYF
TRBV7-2	CASRAALANEKLFF
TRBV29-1	CSVTYESSYNEQFF
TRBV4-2	CASSQAEGANYGYTF
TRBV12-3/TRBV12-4	CASSRAEGEKLFF
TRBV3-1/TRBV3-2	CASSLRFSGSTYEQYF
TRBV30	CAWRYRRGNEQYF
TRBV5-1	CASSLAGKNTGELFF
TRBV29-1	CSVEGGRGSTDTQYF
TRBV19	CASSAIGQFNGYTF
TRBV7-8	CASRERRVSSADGYTF
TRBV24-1	CATSDPGQGSGGYTF
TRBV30	CAWSVRLWDSKLTRANYGYTF
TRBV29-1	CSVDGSAGTGELFF
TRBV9	CASSAGQSPNTGELFF
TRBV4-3	CASSPNRQGSFGYTF
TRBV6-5	CASSPGQGWTEAFF
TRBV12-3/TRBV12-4	CASSFSGGAPDF
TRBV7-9	CASSLGPGREKLFF
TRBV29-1	CSAADGTGSYEQYF
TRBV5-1	CASSLRLAGTYERYF
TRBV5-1	CASSSGATGGYYGYTF
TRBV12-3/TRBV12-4	CASRPGPQETQYF
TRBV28	CASSFRRGRHYGYTF
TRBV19	CASSRNFGEAFF
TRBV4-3	CASSHTTGIGYTF
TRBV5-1	CASSLDTWSEKLFF
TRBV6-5	CASYPGQLSNQPQHF
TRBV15	CATAAGRGNQPQHF
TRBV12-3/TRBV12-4	CASSPQGKTQYF
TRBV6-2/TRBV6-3	CASSHGNEQFF
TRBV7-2	CASSSLAGGLNEQFF
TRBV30	CASSWEMDQPQHF
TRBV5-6	CASSLRPGISRDEQYF
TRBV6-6	CASTPGTGVFGANVLTF
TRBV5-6	CASSPRDRVHEQYF
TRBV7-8	CASSVGTGTNYGYTF
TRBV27	CASSRQGNTEAFF
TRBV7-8	CASSFDRGQEQFF
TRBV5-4	CASSLLLIAGSNEQFF
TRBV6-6	CASSLTGTGLNPQETQYF
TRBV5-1	CASSPATSGSVYEQYF